Below are 27 T cell receptor beta chains sequenced from a single sample in a study of technical replicates of blood from a handful of donors. Clones were sequenced by immunoSEQ multiplex PCR, and TCRdb holds only the in-frame ones, with some missing. The data show about 71,000 clones, 70% to 90% seen once. Sample: PBMCs. Receptor source: a human donor in good health. Some clones in this sample may be carry-over from other donors' samples.

J is TRBJ1-4 and V is TRBV30; D is undetermined. Germline V CDR1 and CDR2: GTSNPN, SVGIG (reference sequence). The CDR3 has 13 residues. V lost 2 bases to trimming and J lost 8 bases, with 12 bases between them. This CDR3 reads CAWSRGLAEKLFF. CDR3 DNA: TGTGCCTGGAGTCGCGGGTTGGCGGAAAAACTGTTTTTT. Full variable domain (missing parts from reference TRBV30 and TRBJ1-4): SQTIHQWPATLVQPVGSPLSLECTVEGTSNPNLYWYRQAAGRGLQLLFYSVGIGQISSEVPQNLSASRPQDRQFILSSKKLLLSDSGFYLCAWSRGLAEKLFFGSGTQLSVL.

This chain joins TRBV5-1 and TRBJ1-2; D not resolved. The V and J ends lost 0 bases and 2 bases respectively, with 8 bases between them. Germline assignment: CDR1 SGHRS and CDR2 YFSETQ. This CDR3 is 14 amino acids long. The CDR3 region is CASSLGRWNYGYTF. The CDR3 region has the DNA TGCGCCAGCAGCTTGGGCCGGTGGAACTATGGCTACACCTTC.

In DNA, the CDR3 is TGTGCCAGCAGCTTGGTCCAAACGAACACCGGGGAGCTGTTTTTT. The encoded protein is CASSLVQTNTGELFF. The chain combines TRBV5-8 with TRBJ2-2; D is unresolved. Germline CDR1 and CDR2: SGHTS and YDEGEE. Deletions cut 0 bases from V and 0 bases from J, with 6 bases between. CDR3 length: 15 amino acids.

The chain links TRBV19 to TRBJ2-1, with 8 bases fitting TRBD2. Germline CDR1 reads LNHDA; CDR2 reads SQIVND (reference sequence). This CDR3 contains 15 residues. V lost 6 bases and J lost 3; bases outside the gene matches: 7. The CDR3 region is CASSPAGGLYNEQFF. CDR3 DNA sequence: TGTGCCAGTAGCCCGGCGGGGGGCCTCTACAATGAGCAGTTCTTC.

This sequence joins TRBV7-9 and TRBJ1-1; no firm D call. Per germline, CDR1 SEHNR and CDR2 FQNEAQ (reference sequence). This CDR3 comprises 13 residues. Between the trimmed V and J ends, which lost 1 base and 3 bases, there was a span of 6 bases. Here the CDR3 DNA reads TGTGCCAGCAGCTTAGGGCTCGACACTGAAGCTTTCTTT. Amino acid sequence: CASSLGLDTEAFF.

This clone was seen only a few times. This chain uses TRBV19 with TRBJ1-1; possibly TRBD1 for D (5 bases). From germline, CDR1 is LNHDA and CDR2 SQIVND (reference sequence). This CDR3 spans 12 amino acids. V was clipped by 7 bases and J by 6 bases, with 12 bases between them. The CDR3 loop reads CASTGGAAEAFF. In DNA, the CDR3 is TGTGCCAGTACGGGCGGGGCCGCTGAAGCTTTCTTT.

The chain is built from TRBV7-2 and TRBJ2-3; 11 positions agree with TRBD2. Germline CDR1 reads SGHTA; CDR2 reads FQGNSA. Germline trimming cut 4 bases from V and 6 bases from J; bases unmatched to any gene: 6. The CDR3 runs 15 residues. CDR3 in amino acids: CASSYSGGASDTQYF. The CDR3 DNA is TGTGCCAGCAGCTATAGCGGGGGGGCCTCCGATACGCAGTATTTT.

The rearrangement uses TRBV5-6 and TRBJ1-6; TRBD1 might be the D (5 bases). Germline V gene data show CDR1 as SGHDT and CDR2 as YYEEEE. This CDR3 has 15 amino acids. V lost 1 base to trimming and J lost 10 bases, with 15 bases between them. CDR3 region: CASSLSGRSGSPLHF. The CDR3, as DNA: TGTGCCAGCAGCTTGTCGGGACGGAGCGGGTCACCCCTCCACTTT. The full variable domain, in which reference TRBV5-6 and TRBJ1-6 provide the parts outside the CDR3, is DAGVTQSPTHLIKTRGQQVTLRCSPKSGHDTVSWYQQALGQGPQFIFQYYEEEERQRGNFPDRFSGHQFPNYSSELNVNALLLGDSALYLCASSLSGRSGSPLHFGNGTRLTVT.

The chain is built from TRBV5-1 and TRBJ2-1; D may be TRBD1 (5 bases). The CDR3 totals 14 residues. The germline gives CDR1 SGHRS, CDR2 YFSETQ. The germline V and J ends were trimmed by 4 bases and 8 bases, with 16 bases remaining between them. CDR3 in DNA: TGCGCCAGCAGCACCCGGCAGGGTTTGGATGAGCAGTTCTTC. Its protein is CASSTRQGLDEQFF.

J is TRBJ1-5 and V is TRBV4-1; 8 bases fit TRBD1. V dropped 0 bases and J dropped 2; count of bases not matched to a gene: 9. Germline CDR1 and CDR2: MGHRA and YSYEKL. The CDR3 spans 18 residues. The CDR3 protein is CASSQDGSQGVGNQPQHF. The CDR3, as DNA: TGCGCCAGCAGCCAAGACGGTTCACAGGGGGTTGGCAATCAGCCCCAGCATTTT.

V is TRBV9 and J is TRBJ2-3; D unresolved. This CDR3 comprises 15 residues. Trimming left V 3 bases short and J 2 bases short, with 13 bases between. CDR1 is SGDLS, CDR2 YYNGEE, per germline. Here the CDR3 DNA reads TGTGCCAGCAGCGGTACCCACAATCCCACAGATACGCAGTATTTT. It translates to CASSGTHNPTDTQYF.

V gene TRBV27 combines with J gene TRBJ1-4; D is unclear. This CDR3 has 16 residues. Germline V gene sequence: CDR1 MNHEY, CDR2 SMNVEV (reference sequence). Trimming took off 3 bases at V and 0 bases at J, with 11 bases between the two ends. The CDR3 nucleotides read TGTGCCAGCAGTTTCAACAGAGTACCAACTAATGAAAAACTGTTTTTT. This codes for CASSFNRVPTNEKLFF.

This clone was observed a few times. Other nucleotide sequences from this sample produce the same CDR3. The J gene is TRBJ2-1, the V gene TRBV5-1, with 7 bases that match TRBD2. V shed 4 bases, J shed 2 bases, and the junction held 3 bases outside the gene matches. The CDR3 consists of 14 residues. Germline V CDR1 and CDR2: SGHRS, YFSETQ. CDR3 sequence reads: CASSPSGAYNEQFF. CDR3 nucleotide sequence: TGCGCCAGCAGCCCGAGCGGGGCCTACAATGAGCAGTTCTTC.

The V call is TRBV30, the J call TRBJ1-2; D is undetermined. Germline V CDR1 and CDR2: GTSNPN, SVGIG (reference sequence). Trimming shortened V by 3 bases and J by 8 bases, and 13 bases separated the two germline ends. The CDR3 is 12 residues long. CDR3: CAWSAGEYGYTF. CDR3 bases: TGTGCCTGGAGCGCCGGGGAATACGGCTACACCTTC.

V and J are TRBV6-1 and TRBJ1-1, with 9 bases that match TRBD1. Looked up from germline, CDR1 is MNHNS and CDR2 is SASEGT. The CDR3 consists of 15 residues. J lost 0 bases, V lost 4 bases, and 3 bases had no gene match. The DNA for the CDR3 is TGTGCCAGCAGTGTACAGGGGGCTATGAACACTGAAGCTTTCTTT. The encoded protein is CASSVQGAMNTEAFF.

The chain couples TRBV4-2 to TRBJ1-2, with TRBD1 as a possible D gene (5 bases). V lost 4 bases and J 8 bases, leaving 17 bases between the germline ends. The CDR3 extends over 14 amino acids. Germline loops: CDR1 LGHNA, CDR2 YNFKEQ. The CDR3 is CASSPTGTHTGYTF. CDR3 DNA: TGTGCCAGCAGCCCGACCGGGACTCACACCGGCTACACCTTC.

The table lists this clone with a count of one. The chain uses TRBV4-2 and TRBJ2-7; tentatively, D is TRBD1 (6 bases). In germline, CDR1 is LGHNA, CDR2 YNFKEQ. CDR3 size: 16 residues. With 0 bases removed from V and 4 bases from J, the gap between germline ends came to 16 bases. The CDR3 DNA sequence: TGTGCCAGCAGCCAAGATTACGGACAGAGTTTGTACGAGCAGTACTTC. Encoded protein: CASSQDYGQSLYEQYF.

The CDR3 nucleotides are TGTGCCAGCAGCCGGGACAGGGGCGACGAGCAGTACTTC. As protein: CASSRDRGDEQYF. The chain combines TRBV7-2 with TRBJ2-7; 10 bases are shared with TRBD1. This CDR3 spans 13 amino acids. Germline-derived CDR1 and CDR2 are SGHTA and FQGNSA. Unmatched junction bases numbered 3, after V lost 5 bases and J lost 5 bases. Full variable domain (missing parts from reference TRBV7-2 and TRBJ2-7): GAGVSQSPSNKVTEKGKDVELRCDPISGHTALYWYRQSLGQGLEFLIYFQGNSAPDKSGLPSDRFSAERTGGSVSTLTIQRTQQEDSAVYLCASSRDRGDEQYFGPGTRLTVT.

The V gene is TRBV5-4, the J gene TRBJ2-3; D unresolved. This CDR3 is 13 amino acids long. V lost 3 bases and J lost 1, with 6 bases in between. Germline assignment: CDR1 SGHNT and CDR2 YYREEE (reference sequence). CDR3 DNA sequence: TGTGCCAGCAGCTCGTCAGGCACAGATACGCAGTATTTT. This gives the protein CASSSSGTDTQYF.

This chain connects TRBV7-3 to TRBJ2-1, with a possible D match to TRBD1 (6 bases). Per the germline V gene, CDR1 is SGHTA and CDR2 is FQGTGA. The CDR3 spans 17 residues. V shed 9 bases and J shed 8 bases, with 29 bases lying between them. CDR3 bases: TGTGCCAGAGAAGTTTTCCGGCAGGGGATTAGTTGCGATGAGCAGTTCTTC. Its protein is CAREVFRQGISCDEQFF.

The chain has TRBV7-9 and TRBJ1-3, with 11 bases lining up with TRBD1. This CDR3 spans 16 amino acids. Trimming removed 5 bases from V and 6 bases from J; junction bases left unmatched: 9. CDR1 is SEHNR and CDR2 is FQNEAQ in the germline V gene (reference sequence). The CDR3 sequence: CASSPPGQGAVNTIYF. CDR3 in DNA: TGTGCCAGCAGCCCGCCTGGACAGGGGGCTGTAAACACCATATATTTT.

This clone was picked up one time. This chain links TRBV19 with TRBJ1-1, with D unclear. Germline assignment: CDR1 LNHDA and CDR2 SQIVND (reference sequence). This CDR3 has 13 residues. V was cut by 5 bases and J by 1 base, with 8 bases left in between. The CDR3 loop is CASSVAQNTEAFF. The DNA of the CDR3 is TGTGCCAGTAGTGTGGCCCAGAACACTGAAGCTTTCTTT.

The V call is TRBV11-3, the J call TRBJ1-1; D remains unclear. CDR1 is SGHNT, CDR2 YENEEA, per germline. Trimming removed 7 bases at V and 4 bases at J, with 13 bases between. This CDR3 has 13 amino acids. The CDR3 DNA reads TGTGCCAGCAAAGCTCCTCCGGGCACTGAAGCTTTCTTT. Its protein is CASKAPPGTEAFF.

The chain uses TRBV14 and TRBJ2-2; D remains unclear. The CDR3 has 14 residues. CDR1 and CDR2 from the germline V gene are SGHDN and FVKESK. The ends were cut back, 0 bases at V and 7 bases at J, with 9 bases in the middle. The CDR3 sequence: CASSQDRARGELFF. CDR3 DNA sequence: TGTGCCAGCAGCCAAGATCGAGCGCGCGGGGAGCTGTTTTTT.

This clone was observed once. One end of the junction varies from germline; a read error may be responsible. This chain connects TRBV30 to TRBJ2-7, with 11 bases that match TRBD1. This CDR3 is built from 12 residues. Germline CDR1 GTSNPN, CDR2 SVGIG (reference sequence). The CDR3, as DNA: TGTGCCTGGGGCCGGACAGGGGGCCAGCAATACTTC. Its translation: CAWGRTGGQQYF.

The chain employs TRBV4-3 and TRBJ2-7, with 7 bases lining up with TRBD2. There are 16 residues in the CDR3. With V trimmed by 1 base and J by 2 bases, 8 bases remained unmatched. Germline assignment: CDR1 LGHNA and CDR2 YSLEER. CDR3: CASSQGEGGSTYEQYF. The CDR3 bases are TGCGCCAGCAGCCAAGGTGAGGGAGGGTCAACCTACGAGCAGTACTTC.

The rearrangement links TRBV7-3 to TRBJ2-1; weak D call: TRBD1 (6 bases). Per the germline V gene, CDR1 is SGHTA and CDR2 is FQGTGA. The CDR3 covers 14 residues. The V and J ends lost 1 base and 8 bases respectively, with 12 bases between them. As DNA, the CDR3 is TGTGCCAGCAGCTTAATGACAGCAGGGGATGAGCAGTTCTTC. As protein: CASSLMTAGDEQFF.